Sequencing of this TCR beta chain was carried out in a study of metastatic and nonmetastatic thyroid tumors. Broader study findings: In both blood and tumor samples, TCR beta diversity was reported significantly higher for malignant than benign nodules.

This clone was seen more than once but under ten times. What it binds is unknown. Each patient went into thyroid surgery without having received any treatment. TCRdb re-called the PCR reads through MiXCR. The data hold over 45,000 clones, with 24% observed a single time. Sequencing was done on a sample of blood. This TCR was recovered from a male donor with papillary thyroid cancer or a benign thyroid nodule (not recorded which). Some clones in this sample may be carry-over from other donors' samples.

The CDR3 sequence is CASSLGWETQYF. The CDR3 DNA is TGTGCCAGCAGCTTGGGATGGGAGACCCAGTACTTC. This chain uses TRBV5-4 with TRBJ2-5; no clear D. Trimming removed 0 bases at V and 5 bases at J, with 5 bases between. The CDR3 is made up of 12 amino acids. Germline V CDR1 and CDR2: SGHNT, YYREEE (reference sequence).